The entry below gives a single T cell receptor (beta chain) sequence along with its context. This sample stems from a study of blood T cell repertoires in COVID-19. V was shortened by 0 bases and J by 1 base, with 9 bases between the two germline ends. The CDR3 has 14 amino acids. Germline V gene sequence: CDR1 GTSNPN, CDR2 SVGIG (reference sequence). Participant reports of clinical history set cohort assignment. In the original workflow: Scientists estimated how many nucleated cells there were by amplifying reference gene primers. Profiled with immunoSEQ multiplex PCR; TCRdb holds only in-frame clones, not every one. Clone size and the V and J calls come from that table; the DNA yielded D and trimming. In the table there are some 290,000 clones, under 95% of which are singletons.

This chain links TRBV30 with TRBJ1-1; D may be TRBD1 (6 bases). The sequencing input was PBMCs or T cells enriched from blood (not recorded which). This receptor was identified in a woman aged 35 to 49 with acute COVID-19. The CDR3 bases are TGTGCCTGGAGTGTTAGGACAGCGAACACTGAAGCTTTCTTT. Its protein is CAWSVRTANTEAFF.